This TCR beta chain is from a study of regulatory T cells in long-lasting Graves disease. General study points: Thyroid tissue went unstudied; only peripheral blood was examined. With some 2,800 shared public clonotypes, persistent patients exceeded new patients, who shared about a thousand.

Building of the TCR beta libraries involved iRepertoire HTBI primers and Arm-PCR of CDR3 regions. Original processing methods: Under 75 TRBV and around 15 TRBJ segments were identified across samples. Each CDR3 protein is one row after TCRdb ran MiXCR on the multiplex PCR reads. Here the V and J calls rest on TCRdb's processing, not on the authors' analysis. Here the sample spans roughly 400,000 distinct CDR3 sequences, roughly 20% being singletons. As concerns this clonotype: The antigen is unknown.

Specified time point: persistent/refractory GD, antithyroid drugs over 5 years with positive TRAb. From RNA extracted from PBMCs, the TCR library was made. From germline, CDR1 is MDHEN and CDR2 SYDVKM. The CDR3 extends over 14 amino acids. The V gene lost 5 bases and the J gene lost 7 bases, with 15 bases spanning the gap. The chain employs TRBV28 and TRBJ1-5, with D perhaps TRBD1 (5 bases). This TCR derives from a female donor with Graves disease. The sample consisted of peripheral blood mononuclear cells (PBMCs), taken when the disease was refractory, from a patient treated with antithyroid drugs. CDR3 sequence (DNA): TGTGCCAGCAGTGACCAGGGCCTCAACCAGCCCCAGCATTTT. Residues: CASSDQGLNQPQHF.